The present T cell receptor (beta chain) was sequenced within a study of blood T cell repertoires in COVID-19. This table comes from immunoSEQ multiplex PCR, and its TCRdb copy is limited to in-frame clones, with some not included. The sample carries some 320,000 clones, around 87% recorded once. This clone was seen only a few times. Germline CDR1 MNHEY, CDR2 SMNVEV (reference sequence). The V gene end was trimmed by 1 base and the J gene end by 7 bases; junction bases not matched to a gene: 4. The CDR3 has 15 residues. The sample taken for sequencing was PBMCs or T cells enriched from blood (not recorded which). The TCR was taken from a woman in her 30s who had recovered from COVID-19. V and J are TRBV27 and TRBJ1-6, with TRBD1 identical over 7 bases. CDR3 DNA sequence: TGTGCCAGCAGTTTATTAGAGGGGGCGAATTCACCCCTCCACTTT. This translates into CASSLLEGANSPLHF.